Presented here are 6 T cell receptor beta chains from one specimen sequenced in a study of CD8+CD57+ T cells in acquired aplastic anemia. Patients sequenced had flow cytometry evidence of CD8+CD57+ cell expansion. Using genomic DNA as the template, TCR beta VDJ and CDR3 profiling was carried out. TCRdb re-called the reads through MiXCR, storing one row per CDR3 protein. The table lists about 240,000 distinct CDR3 sequences, approximately 45% of them singletons. Sequencing was carried out using sorted CD4+, CD8+, or CD8+CD57+ T cells (not recorded which) from PBMCs. The receptor source for this set is a human donor with aplastic anemia.

This sequence joins TRBV2 and TRBJ2-3, with no clear D. The closer fit of TRBJ1-1 to the DNA end suggests the J call may be wrong. Germline V gene sequence: CDR1 SNHLY, CDR2 FYNNEI. The CDR3 has 12 residues. The CDR3 here is CASSELTGEAFF. CDR3 sequence (DNA): TGTGCCAGCAGTGAATTGACCGGTGAAGCTTTCTTT.

Many counts were recorded for this clonotype. At one end, the junction sequence differs from germline, possibly due to a read error. This chain links TRBV19 with TRBJ2-1, with unresolved D. The CDR3 is made up of 9 amino acids. Per the germline V gene, CDR1 is LNHDA and CDR2 is SQIVND (reference sequence). The CDR3 bases are TGTGAAAACGAGAATGAGCGGTTCTTC. Translating gives CENENERFF.

In its sample, this clonotype was seen a few times. The chain recombines TRBV15 with TRBJ1-2; 10 bases are a match to TRBD1. V lost 1 base and J lost 8; bases outside the gene matches: 4. This CDR3 region has 14 residues. From germline, CDR1 is LNHNV and CDR2 YYDKDF (reference sequence). CDR3 protein: CATSRGQGAGGYTF. The CDR3 region has the DNA TGTGCCACCAGCAGAGGACAGGGGGCCGGGGGCTACACCTTC.

The chain combines TRBV11-2 with TRBJ1-5, with a weak D call TRBD1 (6 bases). Trimming removed 5 bases at V and 0 bases at J, with 11 bases between. CDR1 is SGHAT, CDR2 FQNNGV, per germline. This CDR3 has 15 residues. The CDR3 DNA follows: TGTGCCAGCAGCCCAGGGGATTATAGCAATCAGCCCCAGCATTTT. It translates to CASSPGDYSNQPQHF.

Turning to this clonotype: A junction boundary mismatches the germline segment, possibly from a read error. The genes are TRBV2 and TRBJ1-6, with D uncertain. CDR1 and CDR2 (germline): SNHLY, FYNNEI. The CDR3 is 11 amino acids. The CDR3: CAISWNSPLHF. The CDR3 coding sequence is TGTGCCATCAGTTGGAATTCACCCCTCCACTTT.

This clonotype was seen many times. The chain combines TRBV13 with TRBJ1-2; D gene ambiguous. Between the trimmed V and J ends, which lost 1 base and 6 bases, there was a span of 15 bases. CDR1 is PRHDT, CDR2 FYEKMQ, per germline (reference sequence). This CDR3 has 15 amino acids. This chain's CDR3 is CASSLAGSLTNGYTF. CDR3 bases: TGTGCCAGCAGCTTAGCCGGGTCTCTAACTAATGGCTACACCTTC.